A selection of T cell receptor beta chains follows, all from one sample in a study of Ad26.COV2.S vaccination and SARS-CoV-2 variants. Measured with immunoSEQ multiplex PCR; TCRdb has only the in-frame clones, and not every one. The repertoire has around 450,000 clones, around 89% of them found once; the top ten carry about 1.7%. The material was peripheral blood, obtained in a trial of Ad26.COV2.S vaccine versus placebo. These receptors originate from a person between 18 and 60 years old who received the Ad26.COV2.S COVID-19 vaccine or a placebo. Each CDR3 is given with its conserved first and last residue. D genes are given only for firm matches. Some rows have no size entry. The others give once, few or many, or a class for an expanded clone.

d_gene: -; abundance: -; j_gene: TRBJ1-5; v_gene: TRBV7-2; CDR3aa: CASSLAGGPNQPQHF; CDR3nt: TGTGCCAGCAGCTTAGCGGGTGGGCCAAATCAGCCCCAGCATTTT
d_gene: -; abundance: -; j_gene: TRBJ2-6; v_gene: TRBV27; CDR3aa: CASSALSGANVLTF; CDR3nt: TGTGCCAGCAGTGCCCTCTCTGGGGCCAACGTCCTGACTTTC
d_gene: -; abundance: -; j_gene: TRBJ1-2; v_gene: TRBV28; CDR3aa: CASSLSGIGYTF; CDR3nt: TGTGCCAGCAGTTTATCCGGGATCGGCTACACCTTC
d_gene: TRBD1; abundance: -; j_gene: TRBJ2-1; v_gene: TRBV19; CDR3aa: CASSGPGQGVDEQFF; CDR3nt: TGTGCCAGTAGTGGACCGGGACAGGGGGTGGATGAGCAGTTCTTC
d_gene: TRBD2; abundance: -; j_gene: TRBJ2-1; v_gene: TRBV29-1; CDR3aa: CSVGFTKREGLDNEQFF; CDR3nt: TGCAGCGTGGGCTTCACTAAGCGGGAGGGCCTCGACAATGAGCAGTTCTTC
d_gene: -; abundance: -; j_gene: TRBJ2-1; v_gene: TRBV28; CDR3aa: CASSLRYNEQFF; CDR3nt: TGTGCCAGCAGTTTACGTTACAATGAGCAGTTCTTC
d_gene: -; abundance: -; j_gene: TRBJ2-3; v_gene: TRBV11-3; CDR3aa: CASSGRVTDTQYF; CDR3nt: TGTGCCAGCAGCGGCAGGGTTACAGATACGCAGTATTTT
d_gene: TRBD1; abundance: few; j_gene: TRBJ1-3; v_gene: TRBV2; CDR3aa: CASSEPQGIMRNTIYF; CDR3nt: TGTGCCAGCAGTGAACCACAGGGGATTATGAGAAACACCATATATTTT
d_gene: TRBD2; abundance: -; j_gene: TRBJ2-1; v_gene: TRBV18; CDR3aa: CATQAWASGGSSYNEQFF; CDR3nt: TGTGCCACTCAGGCTTGGGCTAGCGGAGGGAGCTCCTACAATGAGCAGTTCTTC
d_gene: TRBD1; abundance: few; j_gene: TRBJ1-2; v_gene: TRBV28; CDR3aa: CASSSSGTGGSGYTF; CDR3nt: TGTGCCAGCAGTTCCTCCGGGACAGGGGGCTCTGGCTACACCTTC
d_gene: TRBD1; abundance: -; j_gene: TRBJ1-5; v_gene: TRBV5-5; CDR3aa: CASSSGQGGRQPQHF; CDR3nt: TGTGCCAGCAGCTCAGGACAGGGGGGCCGCCAGCCCCAGCATTTT
d_gene: -; abundance: -; j_gene: TRBJ2-5; v_gene: TRBV11-2; CDR3aa: CASSLVGLETQYF; CDR3nt: TGTGCCAGCAGCTTAGTGGGGTTGGAGACCCAGTACTTC
d_gene: TRBD1; abundance: -; j_gene: TRBJ2-7; v_gene: TRBV9; CDR3aa: CASSVGQQGALAYEQYF; CDR3nt: TGTGCCAGCAGCGTAGGCCAACAGGGGGCGCTTGCCTACGAGCAGTACTTC
d_gene: -; abundance: -; j_gene: TRBJ2-3; v_gene: TRBV6-5; CDR3aa: CASSYSGVSPDTQYF; CDR3nt: TGTGCCAGCAGTTACTCGGGAGTCAGTCCCGATACGCAGTATTTT
d_gene: -; abundance: -; j_gene: TRBJ2-1; v_gene: TRBV12-5; CDR3aa: CASGLGASSYNEQFF; CDR3nt: TGTGCTAGTGGTTTGGGGGCTAGCTCCTACAATGAGCAGTTCTTC
d_gene: -; abundance: few; j_gene: TRBJ1-1; v_gene: TRBV28; CDR3aa: CASSLGLGPTEAFF; CDR3nt: TGTGCCAGCAGTTTAGGCCTGGGCCCCACTGAAGCTTTCTTT
d_gene: -; abundance: -; j_gene: TRBJ1-2; v_gene: TRBV7-9; CDR3aa: CASSPRGHSNGYTF; CDR3nt: TGTGCCAGCAGCCCCCGTGGTCATTCGAACGGCTACACCTTC
d_gene: -; abundance: -; j_gene: TRBJ2-7; v_gene: TRBV5-1; CDR3aa: CASSLASPPNEQYF; CDR3nt: TGCGCCAGCAGCTTAGCTAGCCCTCCTAACGAGCAGTACTTC
d_gene: -; abundance: -; j_gene: TRBJ1-1; v_gene: TRBV3-1/TRBV3-2; CDR3aa: CASSQVGVNTEAFF; CDR3nt: TGTGCCAGCAGCCAAGTTGGGGTGAACACTGAAGCTTTCTTT
d_gene: TRBD2; abundance: -; j_gene: TRBJ2-1; v_gene: TRBV7-9; CDR3aa: CASSLTSLSYNEQFF; CDR3nt: TGTGCCAGCAGCCTGACTAGCTTGTCCTACAATGAGCAGTTCTTC
d_gene: TRBD1; abundance: -; j_gene: TRBJ1-6; v_gene: TRBV9; CDR3aa: CASSLTGDTSPLHF; CDR3nt: TGTGCCAGCAGCTTGACAGGGGATACTTCACCCCTCCACTTT
d_gene: -; abundance: -; j_gene: TRBJ1-5; v_gene: TRBV6-5; CDR3aa: CASQWDIYQPQHF; CDR3nt: TGTGCCAGCCAATGGGACATTTATCAGCCCCAGCATTTT
d_gene: TRBD2; abundance: -; j_gene: TRBJ2-7; v_gene: TRBV28; CDR3aa: CASSSQSNRGEGLAEQYF; CDR3nt: TGTGCCAGCAGTTCCCAATCCAACAGGGGAGAGGGACTAGCCGAGCAGTACTTC
d_gene: -; abundance: -; j_gene: TRBJ1-6; v_gene: TRBV7-6; CDR3aa: CASSKGVLSPLHF; CDR3nt: TGTGCCAGCTCTAAGGGGGTATTGTCACCCCTCCACTTT
d_gene: -; abundance: -; j_gene: TRBJ2-5; v_gene: TRBV6-4; CDR3aa: CASSGNPGETQYF; CDR3nt: TGTGCCAGCAGCGGGAACCCTGGTGAGACCCAGTACTTC